This entry lists 19 T cell receptor beta chains sequenced from one sample in a study of response to subunit inactivated influenza vaccine. One entry per CDR3 protein results from TCRdb running MiXCR on the RT-PCR reads. The sample comprises approximately 700,000 distinct CDR3 sequences, over 11% of which are singletons, and roughly 6.4% rests with the top ten. Here the sequenced sample was PBMCs from blood, taken less than 15 days before vaccination. Receptors were obtained from a man aged 50-60 years who received an inactivated influenza vaccine.

This clonotype has ten or more counts. CDR3 sequence: CAWSVGPNNNQPQHF. The CDR3 coding sequence is TGTGCCTGGAGTGTAGGGCCCAACAACAATCAGCCCCAGCATTTT. The rearrangement links TRBV30 to TRBJ1-5; D gene unclear. The V and J ends lost 0 bases and 3 bases respectively, with 12 bases between them. The CDR3 is made up of 15 amino acids. From germline, CDR1 is GTSNPN and CDR2 SVGIG (reference sequence). The whole variable domain, remainder taken from reference TRBV30 and TRBJ1-5, is SQTIHQWPATLVQPVGSPLSLECTVEGTSNPNLYWYRQAAGRGLQLLFYSVGIGQISSEVPQNLSASRPQDRQFILSSKKLLLSDSGFYLCAWSVGPNNNQPQHFGDGTRLSIL.

This clonotype was observed a handful of times. The chain carries TRBV5-1 and TRBJ2-1; TRBD2 aligns across 12 bases. V shed 3 bases, J shed 2 bases, and the junction held 9 bases outside the gene matches. The germline V gene encodes CDR1 SGHRS and CDR2 YFSETQ. The CDR3 is made up of 18 amino acids. In DNA form, the CDR3 reads TGCGCCAGCAGCTCGGTACTAGCGGGAGGTTTCACCTACAATGAGCAGTTCTTC. Its translation: CASSSVLAGGFTYNEQFF.

This clonotype was seen more than once but under ten times. The chain employs TRBV4-3 and TRBJ1-2, with 7 bases that match TRBD1. The CDR3 is 15 residues long. The germline V gene encodes CDR1 LGHNA and CDR2 YSLEER. Losses at the gene ends were 1 base for V and 6 bases for J; bases not matched to a gene: 8. The CDR3 sequence: CASSQATQGLNGYTF. CDR3 DNA: TGCGCCAGCAGCCAAGCAACACAGGGGCTCAATGGCTACACCTTC.

The sample holds many counts of this clonotype. The V and J genes are TRBV7-9 and TRBJ2-5, with 7 bases matching TRBD2. CDR1 is SEHNR, CDR2 FQNEAQ, per germline (reference sequence). CDR3 length equals 15 residues. V was pared by 0 bases and J by 2 bases, with 3 bases of the junction left unmatched. The CDR3 nucleotides are TGTGCCAGCAGCTTAGCCCTAGCGGAGCAAGAGACCCAGTACTTC. The encoded protein is CASSLALAEQETQYF.

Many counts were recorded for this clonotype. The chain carries TRBV20-1 and TRBJ1-2; no definite D call. Germline V gene data show CDR1 as DFQATT and CDR2 as SNEGSKA (reference sequence). V lost 3 bases and J 4 bases, leaving 12 bases between the germline ends. The CDR3 covers 13 residues. CDR3 protein: CSASNPETYGYTF. The CDR3 DNA reads as TGCAGTGCTAGTAACCCAGAAACCTATGGCTACACCTTC.

The chain links TRBV5-1 to TRBJ1-5; D remains ambiguous. V dropped 4 bases and J dropped 0 bases, with 8 bases sitting between them. This CDR3 region has 14 residues. Germline V lookup: CDR1 SGHRS, CDR2 YFSETQ. The CDR3 sequence: CASSPENSNQPQHF. CDR3 DNA: TGCGCCAGCAGCCCAGAAAATAGCAATCAGCCCCAGCATTTT.

This clonotype was counted only a few times. The rearrangement uses TRBV12-3 or TRBV12-4 and TRBJ2-7, with a possible D match to TRBD2 (6 bases). Trimming pared 5 bases from V and 6 bases from J, leaving 17 bases between. The CDR3 totals 14 residues. In DNA, the CDR3 is TGTGCCAGCAGTACGGACGGGGGAAGGCGCGAGCAGTACTTC. It specifies CASSTDGGRREQYF.

This chain connects TRBV6-2 or TRBV6-3 to TRBJ2-2, with a weak D call TRBD2 (5 bases). Germline CDR1 reads MNHEY; CDR2 reads SVGEGT. The CDR3 spans 19 residues. Trimming pared 2 bases from V and 0 bases from J, leaving 19 bases between. The CDR3 reads CASSYRRRTGGSNTGELFF. DNA for the CDR3: TGTGCCAGCAGTTACCGCCGTAGGACTGGTGGGTCGAACACCGGGGAGCTGTTTTTT.

V gene TRBV27 combines with J gene TRBJ2-1; D call uncertain. Germline CDR1 is MNHEY and CDR2 is SMNVEV (reference sequence). V was pared by 7 bases and J by 6 bases, with 25 bases between. The CDR3 loop spans 17 amino acids. The CDR3 spells CASTQKGAVDLGNEQFF. CDR3 in DNA: TGTGCCAGCACCCAAAAGGGTGCTGTCGACTTGGGCAATGAGCAGTTCTTC.

This clonotype was counted only a few times. The chain couples TRBV12-5 to TRBJ2-5; a weak D match, TRBD2 (6 bases). The length of the CDR3 is 13 residues. Trimming stripped 8 bases from V and 4 bases from J, with 14 bases between. The germline gives CDR1 LGHNT, CDR2 FRNRAP. The CDR3 loop reads CASTERAGETQYF. CDR3 in DNA: TGTGCTAGTACCGAGCGGGCAGGAGAGACCCAGTACTTC.

The chain recombines TRBV6-6 with TRBJ2-1; D unclear. The CDR3 consists of 13 residues. CDR1 and CDR2 (germline): MNHNY, SVGAGI (reference sequence). V was pared by 2 bases and J by 6 bases, with 8 bases between. CDR3 residues: CASSYPAPNEQFF. The CDR3 bases are TGTGCCAGCAGTTACCCGGCCCCCAATGAGCAGTTCTTC.

The rearrangement joins TRBV4-2 to TRBJ2-3; D ambiguous. Trimming removed 0 bases at V and 9 bases at J, with 22 bases between. CDR3 size: 17 residues. Germline V CDR1 and CDR2: LGHNA, YNFKEQ. CDR3 coding DNA: TGTGCCAGCAGCCAAGAAGGTCGGGCAAGAGATCCAGTAACGCAGTATTTT. Translated, it gives CASSQEGRARDPVTQYF.

The chain couples TRBV18 to TRBJ2-3; TRBD2 agrees at 8 bases. Germline values: CDR1 KGHSH, CDR2 LQKENI. After removal of 0 bases from V and 0 bases from J, the junction contained 2 bases not matched to a gene. The CDR3 is made up of 16 amino acids. The CDR3 loop is CASSPPRGVSTDTQYF. The CDR3 DNA reads as TGTGCCAGCTCACCACCGCGGGGGGTCAGCACAGATACGCAGTATTTT.

The J gene is TRBJ2-3, the V gene TRBV20-1; 9 bases map to TRBD2. The J segment lost 4 bases and the V segment lost 1 base, leaving 6 bases of the junction unmatched. Germline CDR1 is DFQATT and CDR2 is SNEGSKA (reference sequence). The CDR3 spans 15 residues. As DNA, the CDR3 is TGCAGTGCTAGAGTAGCGGGGGATCCTGCAGATACGCAGTATTTT. This encodes CSARVAGDPADTQYF.

V is TRBV4-3 and J is TRBJ2-2, with D perhaps matching TRBD1 (7 bases). Trimming took off 4 bases at V and 7 bases at J, with 19 bases between the two ends. Germline loops: CDR1 LGHNA, CDR2 YSLEER. This CDR3 region has 16 residues. CDR3 nucleotide sequence: TGCGCCAGCAGCCGGGGGGTGCGCAGGGGGGACGGGGAGCTGTTTTTT. Translation gives CASSRGVRRGDGELFF.

The rearrangement links TRBV11-2 to TRBJ2-5; no clear D gene. Germline V gives CDR1 SGHAT, CDR2 FQNNGV. Trimming shortened V by 2 bases and J by 9 bases, and 22 bases separated the two germline ends. CDR3 length equals 16 residues. The CDR3 DNA is TGTGCCAGCAGCTTATATCAGAGGCCAGGTTTCGAACCCCAGTACTTC. This translates into CASSLYQRPGFEPQYF.

The chain has TRBV12-3 or TRBV12-4 and TRBJ2-3, with a possible D match to TRBD2 (6 bases). The CDR3 has 17 residues. V was cut by 5 bases and J by 2 bases, with 20 bases left in between. The CDR3 bases are TGTGCCAGCAGTCCTGGGCGGGGCAGAGGGTACACAGATACGCAGTATTTT. Translation gives CASSPGRGRGYTDTQYF.

This clonotype showed up just a few times. V is TRBV12-3 or TRBV12-4 and J is TRBJ2-1; 9 positions match TRBD2. V lost 7 bases and J lost 7; bases outside the gene matches: 14. The CDR3 contains 16 residues. In DNA form, the CDR3 reads TGTGCCAGCACCAAACCAATAGCGGGGGCGTTAAATGAGCAGTTCTTC. Translating it yields CASTKPIAGALNEQFF.

Only a few counts were recorded for this clonotype. The CDR3, as DNA: TGTGCCATCAGGTACAGGGATCTGTACGAGCAGTACTTC. Translation: CAIRYRDLYEQYF. V is TRBV10-3 and J is TRBJ2-7; the D gene is possibly TRBD1 (6 bases). Trimming removed 6 bases from V and 4 bases from J, with 13 bases in between. Looked up from germline, CDR1 is ENHRY and CDR2 is SYGVKD. The CDR3 contains 13 residues.